The entry below gives a single T cell receptor (beta chain) sequence along with its context. This clone was detected only a few times. The antigen it recognizes is unknown. Base-call qualities are not available, and no considerably larger clone is one nucleotide away. Germline trimming amounts to 4 bases on V and 5 bases on J, with 5 as the count of junction bases outside the gene matches. Spanning cysteine to phenylalanine, the CDR3 consists of 14 amino acids. Here the CDR3 DNA is all that survives: 42 bases in frame from base 1. Taken from the germline V gene, the CDR1 and CDR2 loops are SNHLY and FYNNEI. The cohort consisted of 666 healthy bone marrow donors. At the time of sampling, all cohort members were nominally healthy, though unrecorded immune exposures were likely present. The donor was CMV seropositive and belonged to the group of over 250 seropositive cohort members. A peripheral blood sample was collected from each donor, and TCR beta sequencing was performed on peripheral blood mononuclear cells. The Qiagen DNeasy Blood Extraction Kit was used to extract genomic DNA from the blood cell samples.

The method was the immunoSEQ multiplex PCR assay. A mixture of 60 forward primers for TCR Vbeta segments and 13 reverse primers for TCR Jbeta segments was used in the multiplex PCR. The CDR3 region of rearranged TCR beta genes was amplified from genomic DNA with a multiplex PCR assay. On the Illumina HiSeq System, the amplified TCR beta libraries were sequenced as 87-base-pair reads. The study's own analysis went as follows. A later analysis tallied 75 million to 95 million unique TCR beta chains across the approximately 670 repertoires, and roughly 11 million of those chains were shared by two or more donors. Raw reads were error-corrected and collapsed into unique sequences by a nearest-neighbor algorithm in which closely related sequences were merged to remove PCR and sequencing errors. Alignment of CDR3 sequences to IMGT reference sequences was used to assign V, D and J gene segments. For a sequence to be retained, a match of at least six nucleotides was required to both a V gene segment and a J gene segment. Rearrangements were classified as productive when the CDR3 lacked stop codons and remained in frame with V and J, and all other rearrangements were classified as non-productive. CDR3 was defined according to IMGT convention as the region running from the second conserved V-encoded cysteine to the conserved J-encoded phenylalanine. In an earlier analysis of around 640 of the donors, sequences lacking an unambiguous match to a single V gene segment were excluded. An earlier analysis of almost 600 of the donors classified V segments as functional when productive rearrangements were above 56.7% and as segregating when the standard deviation between donors was above 5%. To diagnose cytomegalovirus status from the catalog of TCR beta chain sequences, a statistical classification framework was built. V and J gene assignment, in a later analysis, came from comparing TCR nucleotide sequences with IMGT/GENE-DB human TR gene sequences. The TCRdist pipeline was used in a later analysis to assign CDR3 sequences and most-parsimonious VDJ recombination scenarios. A later analysis defined each TCR beta chain by its CDR3 amino acid sequence plus V-gene family, and excluded reads lacking a unique V-gene family. To address suspected cross-contamination and a sequencing artifact, a later analysis removed under 600 highly shared, low-generation-probability nucleotide sequences. A later analysis calculated a clonal expansion index for each public chain from normalized within-repertoire ranks of inferred template counts. In a later analysis, generation probabilities were computed with a VDJ recombination model fitted to out-of-frame rearrangements, and the resulting probabilities were checked against IGoR. In a later analysis, hypergeometric tests were used to score TCR-TCR, TCR-HLA and TCR-CMV co-occurrence, with a repertoire-size bias correction applied to TCR pairs. To estimate false discovery rates, a later analysis permuted the HLA or CMV assignments 20 times. In a later analysis, co-occurring TCRs were grouped using DBSCAN, and TCRdist sequence similarity was added for clustering within HLA-allele-positive subsets. For co-occurrence clustering, repertoires with fewer than 30,000 or more than 120,000 public chains were excluded, along with roughly 5 repertoires with anomalous nucleotide sharing. The source is immuneACCESS, and TCRdb retained only in-frame sequences with V and J called. Part of the clones is not carried over; for the studies checked, unresolved V genes explain less than half of this, and the remainder is unexplained. V, J and clone size reflect that table, while D and trimming were determined from the DNA. The sample has 75,000 to 100,000 clones on record, around 80% of them singletons. Clones ranked in the top ten supply approximately 11% of the sample.

This sample is drawn from a study of cytomegalovirus exposure and HLA in healthy donors (dated by TCRdb to the late 2010s). About the investigation overall: In an earlier analysis of several hundred of the donors, about 270 Gb of sequence data and about 110 million unique TCR beta sequences from about 190 million T cells were reported. About 310 gigabases of sequencing data and approximately 85 million unique TCR sequences were included in an early release covering roughly 600 HLA-typed donors. Of the 300 to 450 genotyped donors, 70% to 90% were placed in the genetic ancestry cluster associated with self-reported Caucasian donors. The study aimed to test whether cataloging public T cell receptors could reveal signatures of past pathogen exposure. The study used immunosequencing to profile the T cell repertoires of approximately 690 subjects and linked those repertoires to cytomegalovirus serostatus. In addition to the first cohort of hundreds of subjects, a separate validation cohort of 100 to 150 different subjects was used. To predict cytomegalovirus infection status, the study brought together high-throughput TCR immunosequencing, statistical association of individual TCRs with disease status, and machine learning. A later analysis re-examined previously published TCR beta repertoires from about 670 donors and added high-resolution HLA genotyping to investigate patterns of TCR occurrence. The later analysis used no new phenotypic data to find candidate immune exposures, relying instead on TCR beta sequences and their occurrence across donors. An earlier analysis of around 540 of the donors applied high-throughput TCR beta sequencing to assess whether each TCR beta V gene segment acted as functional or pseudogenic. Alongside the repertoire data, information on donor age, sex, ethnicity and CMV serostatus was compiled. In a later genetic analysis, genome-wide SNP genotypes for about three fifths of the roughly 670 donors were used, and that subset was treated as a discovery cohort. Every discovery cohort repertoire had been produced on one sequencing platform. Class I and class II HLA loci were covered by the typing at four-digit resolution. The number of typed donors differed by locus: about 620-640 for A, B, C, DRB1 and DQB1; approximately 530 for DQA1; 606 for DPA1; and roughly 450 for DPB1. A few DR-DQ haplotypes were handled as single units for association and clustering because linkage in the cohort was strong. Across 300 to 400 genotyped donors of the cohort, an average of approximately 220,000 unique TCR beta nucleotide sequences per donor were sequenced, and 15% to 20% of those sequences were non-productive.

Study-level results and caveats: Three of the identified cytomegalovirus-associated TCR beta chains were confirmed in vitro to be specific for cytomegalovirus antigens. Only TCR beta chains were sequenced in this cohort, and the absence of alpha or paired-chain data limited detectable features. Because HLA typing was missing for some donors at each locus, association tests included only the typed subset. Compared with equally common non-associated chains, HLA-associated TCR beta chains in a later analysis were more clonally expanded and had lower generation probabilities. A further reported finding was that TCR beta sequences accurately predicted the HLA-A and HLA-B alleles for most subjects in the first cohort. Correlated functional status among segregating V segments might reflect linkage disequilibrium, but an unknown experimental factor could not be ruled out. In a later analysis, around 15,000 TCR beta sequences were associated with specific HLA alleles at a false discovery rate of 0.05. Most TCR sequences were observed very rarely across donors, whereas some public TCRs were present in many individuals. CMV serostatus was the only immune exposure information available for the cohort. Several of the top co-occurrence clusters appeared to be linked to parvovirus B19, influenza, CMV and Epstein-Barr virus, according to a later analysis. A total of about 150 TCR beta chains were listed by the study as associated with cytomegalovirus. The authors suggested that the approach could potentially be generalized to other disease states and immunological phenotypes. Some IMGT-functional V segments, including TRBV6-2 and TRBV6-3, could not be distinguished by the 87-base-pair reads and were therefore excluded. Compared with the roughly 670-donor mean, donors in an Asian-associated ancestry cluster had fewer N-insertions in productive TCRs, according to a later genetic analysis. Strong co-occurrence of HLA alleles, especially DR and DQ, made assigning TCR associations to individual alleles difficult. Because counts were too low, about 18 rarely observed V segments, including chromosome 9 orphons, were excluded from the earlier analysis of 587 of the donors. According to a later analysis, most CMV-associated TCR beta chains appeared to be HLA-restricted, and the HLA associations seemed to be driven largely by CMV exposure. Roughly uniform sequencing depth across donors was assumed in presence/absence analyses, although this assumption may not hold. A cluster of highly shared sequence variants was judged likely to be a technical artifact of the sequencing pipeline. The classifier was reported to diagnose cytomegalovirus status with high specificity and sensitivity in both the original and validation cohorts. A later genetic analysis associated a missense DCLRE1C variant with V-gene and J-gene trimming of TCR beta chains, and an independent cohort replicated the association. Broadly in line with IMGT annotations, most TCR beta V segments showed up in productive rearrangements about 87% or about 30% of the time in an earlier analysis of 450 to 600 of the donors. A later analysis found that TCR association rates varied across HLA loci, with DRB1 alleles showing the most associated TCRs and HLA-C alleles the fewest.

The sequence came from a man aged 18 to 35 in good health and CMV-seropositive. The sequenced sample was PBMCs. Recombination linked TRBV2 to TRBJ1-5; 7 nucleotides in the junction match TRBD1. The DNA sequence is TGTGCCAGCAGTGGCGCCACAGGGGATCAGCCCCAGCATTTT. Its translation is CASSGATGDQPQHF. Joined to the reference TRBV2 and TRBJ1-5 proteins, this CDR3 gives the full variable domain: EPEVTQTPSHQVTQMGQEVILRCVPISNHLYFYWYRQILGQKVEFLVSFYNNEISEKSEIFDDQFSVERPDGSNFTLKIRSTKLEDSAMYFCASSGATGDQPQHFGDGTRLSIL.